The 26 T cell receptor beta chains below were found in one sample sequenced in a study of technical replicates of blood from a few donors. The data were produced by immunoSEQ multiplex PCR, yet TCRdb's version contains in-frame clones alone and is incomplete. The sample yields 75,000 to 90,000 clones, approximately 95% seen once. The sample comprised T cells isolated from PBMCs. The receptors stem from a human donor in good health.

This chain uses TRBV7-6 with TRBJ2-1, with 7 positions matching TRBD2. Per the germline V gene, CDR1 is SGHVS and CDR2 is FNYEAQ. CDR3 length: 13 residues. With 5 bases clipped from V and 6 bases from J, the junction kept 4 bases outside the gene matches. The CDR3, as DNA: TGTGCCAGCAGCCCCCGACTAGCCAATGAGCAGTTCTTC. It codes for CASSPRLANEQFF.

The chain employs TRBV7-6 and TRBJ1-1, with D possibly TRBD1 on 5 matching bases. Between the trimmed V and J ends, which lost 2 bases and 6 bases, there was a span of 13 bases. Germline V gene data show CDR1 as SGHVS and CDR2 as FNYEAQ. The CDR3 length is 14 residues. The CDR3 DNA reads TGTGCCAGCAGCTTAAACGCGGGGGTGGCTGAAGCTTTCTTT. This translates into CASSLNAGVAEAFF.

V gene TRBV15 combines with J gene TRBJ2-1; TRBD2 matches at 10 bases. The CDR3 has 17 amino acids. Germline assignment: CDR1 LNHNV and CDR2 YYDKDF (reference sequence). The J segment lost 3 bases and the V segment lost 3 bases, leaving 8 bases of the junction unmatched. CDR3 in DNA: TGTGCCACCAGCAGCCTGGAGCTAGCGGGAGTCTACAATGAGCAGTTCTTC. Encoded protein: CATSSLELAGVYNEQFF.

This chain links TRBV19 with TRBJ2-7; the match to TRBD1 covers 11 bases. Unmatched junction bases numbered 9, after V lost 4 bases and J lost 7 bases. The CDR3 runs to 15 residues. Germline V CDR1 and CDR2: LNHDA, SQIVND (reference sequence). The CDR3 DNA follows: TGTGCCAGTAGTACCACTACCGGGACAGGGGGTGAGCAGTACTTC. It translates to CASSTTTGTGGEQYF.

J is TRBJ1-4 and V is TRBV19; 11 bases agree with TRBD1. The CDR3 length is 18 residues. The germline gives CDR1 LNHDA, CDR2 SQIVND (reference sequence). The junction had 15 bases not matched to a gene; V was cut back by 4 bases and J by 8 bases. The CDR3 region has the DNA TGTGCCAGTAGTAATAACGAGGGACAGGGGGTACTAGGGGAAAAACTGTTTTTT. This codes for CASSNNEGQGVLGEKLFF. The full variable domain, rest sourced from reference TRBV19 and TRBJ1-4, is DGGITQSPKYLFRKEGQNVTLSCEQNLNHDAMYWYRQDPGQGLRLIYYSQIVNDFQKGDIAEGYSVSREKKESFPLTVTSAQKNPTAFYLCASSNNEGQGVLGEKLFFGSGTQLSVL.

The chain is built from TRBV2 and TRBJ2-2, with a possible D match to TRBD1 (5 bases). Trimming stripped 3 bases from V and 1 base from J, with 9 bases between. From germline, CDR1 is SNHLY and CDR2 FYNNEI. The CDR3 is 15 amino acids. CDR3: CASSDRVENTGELFF. The CDR3 DNA sequence: TGTGCCAGCAGTGACAGGGTTGAGAACACCGGGGAGCTGTTTTTT.

The chain has TRBV9 and TRBJ2-3; no clear D. This CDR3 contains 15 residues. CDR1 and CDR2 from the germline V gene are SGDLS and YYNGEE. Trimming cost V 0 bases and J 0 bases, with 8 bases left between them. CDR3 sequence reads: CASSVGATSTDTQYF. CDR3 bases: TGTGCCAGCAGCGTAGGGGCAACTAGCACAGATACGCAGTATTTT.

J is TRBJ2-1 and V is TRBV7-2; no clear D gene. V shed 3 bases and J shed 1 base, with 7 bases lying between them. Germline V gives CDR1 SGHTA, CDR2 FQGNSA. There are 14 residues in the CDR3. CDR3 nucleotide sequence: TGTGCCAGCAGCTTTGGCATATCCTACAATGAGCAGTTCTTC. Translation: CASSFGISYNEQFF. The full variable domain, in which reference TRBV7-2 and TRBJ2-1 provide the parts outside the CDR3, is GAGVSQSPSNKVTEKGKDVELRCDPISGHTALYWYRQSLGQGLEFLIYFQGNSAPDKSGLPSDRFSAERTGGSVSTLTIQRTQQEDSAVYLCASSFGISYNEQFFGPGTRLTVL.

The rearrangement uses TRBV11-2 and TRBJ1-1; 9 bases are a match to TRBD1. This CDR3 comprises 15 residues. The V and J ends lost 5 bases and 0 bases, in that order; junction bases with no gene match: 4. Per germline, CDR1 SGHAT and CDR2 FQNNGV. As DNA, the CDR3 is TGTGCCAGCAGCCTGACAGGGGGGATGAACACTGAAGCTTTCTTT. Encoded protein: CASSLTGGMNTEAFF.

The rearrangement uses TRBV23-1 and TRBJ2-3; 11 nucleotides agree with TRBD2. TRBV23-1 falls under the ORF class, with uncertain function. Unmatched junction bases numbered 11, after V lost 8 bases and J lost 4 bases. The CDR3 is made up of 16 amino acids. DNA of the CDR3: TGCGCCAGCCTATTACGTACTAGCGGGAGCTCAGATACGCAGTATTTT. Translated, it gives CASLLRTSGSSDTQYF.

This sequence joins TRBV6-5 and TRBJ1-1, with D possibly TRBD1 on 6 matching bases. There are 13 residues in the CDR3. CDR1 and CDR2 from the germline V gene are MNHEY and SVGAGI. V shed 4 bases and J shed 5 bases, with 11 bases lying between them. The chain's CDR3 is CASSSGDRTEAFF. CDR3 bases: TGTGCCAGCAGTTCAGGGGATAGGACTGAAGCTTTCTTT.

This chain links TRBV5-3 with TRBJ2-7, with D hard to call. TRBV5-3 is an ORF, with its function uncertain. V lost 1 base and J lost 7, with 6 bases in between. The CDR3 covers 11 residues. The DNA of the CDR3 is TGTGCCAGAAGCTTGACGCGGGAGCAGTACTTC. This sequence encodes CARSLTREQYF.

The rearrangement uses TRBV7-2 and TRBJ2-1, with D possibly being TRBD2 (5 bases). V was pared by 4 bases and J by 3 bases, with 13 bases between. The CDR3 is made up of 15 amino acids. Germline values: CDR1 SGHTA, CDR2 FQGNSA. The CDR3 DNA is TGTGCCAGCAGCTCTGCGCCGGGGATCTACAATGAGCAGTTCTTC. This encodes CASSSAPGIYNEQFF.

The chain recombines TRBV6-5 with TRBJ1-2; weak D call: TRBD1 (5 bases). This CDR3 has 15 residues. The ends were cut back, 7 bases at V and 1 base at J, with 16 bases in the middle. Germline V gene sequence: CDR1 MNHEY, CDR2 SVGAGI. The CDR3 loop reads CASNALRGDNYGYTF. The CDR3 bases are TGTGCCAGCAACGCTCTCCGGGGGGATAACTATGGCTACACCTTC.

The rearrangement joins TRBV2 to TRBJ2-5; 11 bases agree with TRBD2. Germline-derived CDR1 and CDR2 are SNHLY and FYNNEI. V was clipped by 5 bases and J by 5 bases; unmatched bases: 7. CDR3 size: 15 residues. The CDR3 region is CASSPTSGITETQYF. CDR3 DNA sequence: TGTGCCAGCAGTCCGACTAGCGGGATAACGGAGACCCAGTACTTC.

The chain recombines TRBV9 with TRBJ2-1; unclear D gene. Deletions cut 4 bases from V and 6 bases from J, with 11 bases between. The CDR3 has 13 amino acids. Germline V CDR1 and CDR2: SGDLS, YYNGEE. The CDR3 reads CASSFISINEQFF. The CDR3 DNA follows: TGTGCCAGCAGCTTTATTAGTATCAATGAGCAGTTCTTC.

This chain joins TRBV2 and TRBJ2-1; TRBD2 aligns across 13 bases. Looked up from germline, CDR1 is SNHLY and CDR2 is FYNNEI. The CDR3 sequence is 14 residues long. With V trimmed by 6 bases and J by 9 bases, 5 bases remained unmatched. The CDR3, as DNA: TGTGCCAGCAGATCGACTAGCGGGAGGTTTGAGCAGTTCTTC. The encoded protein is CASRSTSGRFEQFF. Looking up the rest from reference TRBV2 and TRBJ2-1 gives the full variable domain: EPEVTQTPSHQVTQMGQEVILRCVPISNHLYFYWYRQILGQKVEFLVSFYNNEISEKSEIFDDQFSVERPDGSNFTLKIRSTKLEDSAMYFCASRSTSGRFEQFFGPGTRLTVL.

The chain links TRBV5-4 to TRBJ2-5; tentative D call: TRBD2 (5 bases). CDR1 and CDR2 (germline): SGHNT, YYREEE (reference sequence). V lost 0 bases and J 2 bases, leaving 14 bases between the germline ends. CDR3 length: 16 amino acids. The CDR3 region is CASSLAGSGPQETQYF. The DNA for the CDR3 is TGTGCCAGCAGCTTGGCTGGGAGCGGACCGCAAGAGACCCAGTACTTC.

The chain recombines TRBV25-1 with TRBJ1-1, with 12 bases identical to TRBD1. Germline trimming cut 3 bases from V and 4 bases from J; bases unmatched to any gene: 12. Germline assignment: CDR1 MGHDK and CDR2 SYGVNS. The length of the CDR3 is 18 residues. CDR3 DNA: TGTGCCAGCAGTGATCGCCTCCGGGACAGGGGGCTGGGCACTGAAGCTTTCTTT. The encoded protein is CASSDRLRDRGLGTEAFF.

This chain joins TRBV14 and TRBJ1-2, with D perhaps matching TRBD1 (6 bases). CDR1 and CDR2 from the germline V gene are SGHDN and FVKESK. Trimming took 3 bases from V and 4 from J, leaving 12 bases between them. The CDR3 consists of 14 residues. CDR3 bases: TGTGCCAGCAGCCAGGGGGCCGCCCTCTATGGCTACACCTTC. This gives the protein CASSQGAALYGYTF.

This clone showed up just once. The chain links TRBV5-1 to TRBJ1-4; D is undetermined. The V end lost 1 base, the J end lost 0 bases, and 7 bases lay between the germline ends. This CDR3 is 15 amino acids long. Germline CDR1 SGHRS, CDR2 YFSETQ. DNA for the CDR3: TGCGCCAGCAGCTTGTACGGGACAACTAATGAAAAACTGTTTTTT. Encoded protein: CASSLYGTTNEKLFF.

This clone was seen a single time. The V call is TRBV5-4, the J call TRBJ2-5; 10 nucleotides align to TRBD2. Germline assignment: CDR1 SGHNT and CDR2 YYREEE (reference sequence). The J segment lost 3 bases and the V segment lost 4 bases, leaving 6 bases of the junction unmatched. This CDR3 comprises 15 residues. CDR3 loop: CASSKDLAGEETQYF. The CDR3 DNA follows: TGTGCCAGCAGCAAGGACCTAGCGGGAGAAGAGACCCAGTACTTC. The complete variable domain, with remaining parts taken from reference TRBV5-4 and TRBJ2-5, reads ETGVTQSPTHLIKTRGQQVTLRCSSQSGHNTVSWYQQALGQGPQFIFQYYREEENGRGNFPPRFSGLQFPNYSSELNVNALELDDSALYLCASSKDLAGEETQYFGPGTRLLVL.

The chain is built from TRBV29-1 and TRBJ1-4; 9 bases are a match to TRBD1. The V segment lost 7 bases and the J segment 0 bases; nucleotides outside the gene matches: 12. Per germline, CDR1 SQVTM and CDR2 ANQGSEA. This CDR3 has 17 residues. The CDR3, as DNA: TGCAGCGCCCAGACAGGGGGGCTGGGAGCAACTAATGAAAAACTGTTTTTT. Translated: CSAQTGGLGATNEKLFF.

The chain uses TRBV11-1 and TRBJ2-1; 11 bases align to TRBD2. This CDR3 contains 15 residues. The V gene's germline CDR1 is SGHAT and CDR2 FQDESV (reference sequence). V was clipped by 8 bases and J by 6 bases; unmatched bases: 9. In DNA, the CDR3 is TGTGCCAGCGGGGGACTAGCGGAAGTTCCCAATGAGCAGTTCTTC. Translated: CASGGLAEVPNEQFF.

This chain uses TRBV5-5 with TRBJ1-2; D is ambiguous. The V end was cut by 0 bases, the J end by 4 bases, with 19 bases between. Germline assignment: CDR1 SGHKS and CDR2 YYEKEE (reference sequence). The CDR3 is 17 amino acids. CDR3 sequence reads: CASSLALAPGGIYGYTF. The CDR3 DNA sequence: TGTGCCAGCAGCTTGGCCCTAGCCCCCGGAGGTATCTATGGCTACACCTTC.

This clone was seen a single time. CDR3 DNA: TGTGCCAGCAGCTTTCCCGAAGCGGGAGGGCCCCACGAGCAGTACTTC. Protein sequence: CASSFPEAGGPHEQYF. The chain employs TRBV7-2 and TRBJ2-7, with 10 nucleotides matching TRBD2. V trimming: 3 bases; J trimming: 5 bases; junction bases outside the gene matches: 10. CDR1 is SGHTA and CDR2 is FQGNSA in the germline V gene. The length of the CDR3 is 16 residues. Using reference TRBV7-2 and TRBJ2-7 for the parts outside the CDR3, the full variable domain is GAGVSQSPSNKVTEKGKDVELRCDPISGHTALYWYRQSLGQGLEFLIYFQGNSAPDKSGLPSDRFSAERTGGSVSTLTIQRTQQEDSAVYLCASSFPEAGGPHEQYFGPGTRLTVT.